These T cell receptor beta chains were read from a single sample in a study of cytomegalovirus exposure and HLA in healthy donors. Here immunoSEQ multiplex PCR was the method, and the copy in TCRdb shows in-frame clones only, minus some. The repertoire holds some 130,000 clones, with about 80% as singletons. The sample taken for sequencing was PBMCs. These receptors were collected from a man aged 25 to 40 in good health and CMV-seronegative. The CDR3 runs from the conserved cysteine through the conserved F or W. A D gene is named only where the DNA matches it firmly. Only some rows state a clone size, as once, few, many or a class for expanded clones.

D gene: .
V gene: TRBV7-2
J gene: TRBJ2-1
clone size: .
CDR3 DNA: TGTGCCAGCAGCTTAGAGGCGGGGAACATCAATGAGCAGTTCTTC
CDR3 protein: CASSLEAGNINEQFF

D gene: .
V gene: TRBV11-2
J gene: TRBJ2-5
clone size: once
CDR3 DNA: TGTGCCAGCAGCTTAGGGCCTGCAGGGAAAGAGACCCAGTACTTC
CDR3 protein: CASSLGPAGKETQYF

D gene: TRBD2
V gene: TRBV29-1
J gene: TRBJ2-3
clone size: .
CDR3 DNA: TGCAGCGTTGGATCTAGCGGGTCTCGCACAGATACGCAGTATTTT
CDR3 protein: CSVGSSGSRTDTQYF

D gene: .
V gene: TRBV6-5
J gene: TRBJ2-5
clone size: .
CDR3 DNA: TGTGCCAGCAGTGCCGACAGGGTGCAGGGGGGGACCCAGTACTTC
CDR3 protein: CASSADRVQGGTQYF

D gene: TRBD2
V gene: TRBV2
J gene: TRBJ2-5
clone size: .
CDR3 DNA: TGTGCCAGCAGCAGGACTAGCGGGAAGGAGACCCAGTACTTC
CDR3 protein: CASSRTSGKETQYF

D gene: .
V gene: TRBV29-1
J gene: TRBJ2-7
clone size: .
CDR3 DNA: TGCAGCGCTTTTCGGGAGGAGCAGTACTTC
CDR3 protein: CSAFREEQYF

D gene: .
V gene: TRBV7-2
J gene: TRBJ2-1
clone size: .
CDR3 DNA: TGTGCCAGCAGCTTAGGAGCCAGGGATGAGCAGTTCTTC
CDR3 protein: CASSLGARDEQFF

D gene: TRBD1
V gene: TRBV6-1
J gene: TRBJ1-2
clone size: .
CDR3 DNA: TGTGCCAGCAGAATTTGGACAGGGGATGGCTACACCTTC
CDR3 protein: CASRIWTGDGYTF

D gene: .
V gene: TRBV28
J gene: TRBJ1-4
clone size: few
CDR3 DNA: TGTGCCAGCAGCGGACAGCCAACTAATGAAAAACTGTTTTTT
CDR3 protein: CASSGQPTNEKLFF

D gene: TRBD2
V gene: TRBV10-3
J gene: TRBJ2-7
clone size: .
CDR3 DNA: TGTGCCATCAGTGAGCCGTCGGGCGGGAGTAAAGGAGGGTACGAGCAGTACTTC
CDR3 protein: CAISEPSGGSKGGYEQYF

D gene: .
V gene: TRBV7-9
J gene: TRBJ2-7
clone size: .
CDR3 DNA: TGTTCCAGCAGCCAGGCAACCTACGAGCAGTACTTC
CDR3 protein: CSSSQATYEQYF

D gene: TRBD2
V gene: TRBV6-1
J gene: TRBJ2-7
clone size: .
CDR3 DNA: TGTGCCAGCACCGAGGCGGGAGGGGGGCACGAGCAGTACTTC
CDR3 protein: CASTEAGGGHEQYF

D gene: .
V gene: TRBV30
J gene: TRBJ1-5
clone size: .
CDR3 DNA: TGTGCCTGGAGTGCTGGAGGGCTGCCCCAGCATTTT
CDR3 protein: CAWSAGGLPQHF

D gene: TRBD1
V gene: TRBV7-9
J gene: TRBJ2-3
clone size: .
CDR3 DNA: TGTGCCAGCAGCGCTGACAGGGGTCGTACAGATACGCAGTATTTT
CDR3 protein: CASSADRGRTDTQYF

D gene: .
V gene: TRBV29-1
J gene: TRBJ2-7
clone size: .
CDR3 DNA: TGCAGCGTTGAAGAATCGGGGGTGTTAGGCGAGCAGTACTTC
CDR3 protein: CSVEESGVLGEQYF